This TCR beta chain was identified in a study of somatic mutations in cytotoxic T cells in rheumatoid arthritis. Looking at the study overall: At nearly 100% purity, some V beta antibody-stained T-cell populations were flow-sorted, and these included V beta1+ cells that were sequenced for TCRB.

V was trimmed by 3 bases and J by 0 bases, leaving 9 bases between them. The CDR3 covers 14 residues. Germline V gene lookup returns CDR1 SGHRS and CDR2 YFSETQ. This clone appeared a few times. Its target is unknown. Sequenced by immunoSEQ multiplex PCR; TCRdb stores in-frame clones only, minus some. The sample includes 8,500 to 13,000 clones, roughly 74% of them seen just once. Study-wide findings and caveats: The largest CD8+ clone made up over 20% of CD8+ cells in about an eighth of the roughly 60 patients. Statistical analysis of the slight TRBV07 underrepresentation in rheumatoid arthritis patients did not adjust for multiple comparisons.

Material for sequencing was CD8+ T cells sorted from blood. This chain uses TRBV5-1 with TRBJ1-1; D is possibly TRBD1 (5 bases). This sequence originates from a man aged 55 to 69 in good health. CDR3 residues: CASSSWGLNTEAFF. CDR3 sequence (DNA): TGCGCCAGCAGCTCCTGGGGGTTGAACACTGAAGCTTTCTTT.